This T cell receptor beta chain was recorded in a study of T-cell memory formation after mild COVID-19. 5'RACE with constant-segment primers built TCRalpha and TCRbeta cDNA libraries with UMIs. TCRdb analysed the 5' RACE reads with MiXCR anew, one entry per CDR3 protein. The sample carries 350,000 to 500,000 distinct CDR3 sequences, about 25% recorded once. The germline gives CDR1 SQVTM, CDR2 ANQGSEA. The CDR3 is 12 residues long. V lost 5 bases and J 1 base, leaving 9 bases between the germline ends. The TCR sequence derives from an adult woman who had mild COVID-19 (a few samples of this study predate the infection). Cell type and time point are not known. This rearrangement joins TRBV29-1 to TRBJ2-7; no firm D call. The sequenced sample consisted of PBMCs or a T cell subset sorted from them (not recorded which). The CDR3 protein is CSVSPQSYEQYF. CDR3 nucleotide sequence: TGCAGCGTTTCTCCCCAATCCTACGAGCAGTACTTC.